This T cell receptor (beta chain) was captured in a study of blood T cells in healthy people across ages (dated by TCRdb to between 2015 and 2017). Background for the entire study: In model experiments, template switching captured roughly one uniquely barcoded TCR beta cDNA molecule for every two T cells. The study measured age-related changes in TCR beta repertoire diversity using deep sequencing normalized with unique cDNA molecular identifiers. The donors were divided into four age groups: young (average approximately 17 years), middle-aged (almost 40), aged (about 61) and long-lived (roughly 82). To avoid experimental bias, donors of different ages were distributed randomly across sequencing lanes. Using the same blood draw, the study looked at two additional independent replicas of 1 million unique cDNA reads for two donors, one aged 18 to 30 and the other aged 80 or older.

The approximately 41 donors, aged 6 to 90 years, were systemically healthy Caucasian individuals from Russia. Each donor gave roughly 9.5 milliliters of peripheral blood, collected into EDTA-treated Vacutainer tubes. PBMCs were isolated by Ficoll-Paque density-gradient centrifugation, with at least 7 million obtained per sample. Total RNA was extracted from PBMCs with Trizol reagent, with at least 6 micrograms obtained per sample. For every donor, flow cytometry on a PBMC aliquot measured the percentage of naive CD45RAhigh/CD27high T cells. General conclusions and limits of the study: Compared with the aged group, the long-lived group had more naive CD4+ T cells, fewer expanded clones and increased TCR diversity, a pattern suggesting age selection. Conclusive comparison of naive and antigen-experienced compartments was prevented by the profiling of bulk unsorted PBMCs. Because the CMV infection status of the donors was unknown, age-related changes in expanded clonotypes may potentially have been confounded. The percentage of naive T cells measured by flow cytometry correlated strongly with observed TCR beta diversity. Estimates of total diversity based on one million sequenced T cells were regarded as lower bounds and as underestimates. As age increased, observed TCR beta diversity per million T cells dropped in a roughly linear way, and a significant reduction was already evident by age around 41.

Libraries were built with 5' RACE. Sequencer: Illumina HiSeq 2500. The second PCR ran for roughly 7 to 11 cycles and used a J-beta primer mix along with a sample-barcoded 5' primer. A template-switch 5' adaptor carrying 12 random nucleotides introduced a unique molecular identifier onto each TCR beta cDNA molecule. Each sample yielded at least 2.5 million CDR3-containing paired-end reads. First-strand cDNA synthesis was performed from all RNA using the Mint cDNA synthesis kit, with priming by a TRBC-specific oligonucleotide. After uracil-DNA glycosylase treatment, a first 18-cycle PCR used universal primers M1SS and BC2_uni_R on all cDNA. The original methods were these. Each sample was normalized by randomly selecting 1 million high-quality reads, each carrying a distinct molecular identifier. Reads with shared molecular identifiers were discarded instead of being binned into consensus sequences. MiTCR, run with a Q25 quality threshold and the strictest error-elimination algorithm, handled CDR3 identification, clonotype clustering and error correction. A nonparametric unseen species model with Euler transformation was used to estimate lower-bound total TCR beta diversity. TCRdb redid the processing of the public reads, applying fastp at Q25 and MiXCR, and retained in-frame beta chains. Rows are unified per CDR3 protein, each entry keeping the most common DNA and genes. V and J calls and clone size were set by TCRdb, not the authors. Across this sample there are about 1.5 million distinct CDR3 sequences, with approximately 42% seen only once. Jointly, the top ten make up less than 8% of the sample.

For this clonotype: Its antigen specificity is not known. The input lacks base qualities; no much larger clone sits a single base away.

The V and J ends are trimmed by 1 base and 7 bases, leaving 14 bases between them. The CDR3 sequence holds 13 residues, the cysteine and phenylalanine included. Only CDR3 DNA remains: 39 bases, in frame from the first base. CDR1 and CDR2, per the germline V gene (reference sequence), are DFQATT and SNEGSKA. The sequence was collected from a woman aged 18-29 years in good health. This sequence uses TRBV20-1 and TRBJ2-7; perhaps TRBD2 is the D gene, with 5 bases matching. The sample comprised blood. The CDR3 reads CSARGWQRDEQYF. The base sequence is TGCAGTGCTAGAGGTTGGCAGAGGGATGAGCAGTACTTC.